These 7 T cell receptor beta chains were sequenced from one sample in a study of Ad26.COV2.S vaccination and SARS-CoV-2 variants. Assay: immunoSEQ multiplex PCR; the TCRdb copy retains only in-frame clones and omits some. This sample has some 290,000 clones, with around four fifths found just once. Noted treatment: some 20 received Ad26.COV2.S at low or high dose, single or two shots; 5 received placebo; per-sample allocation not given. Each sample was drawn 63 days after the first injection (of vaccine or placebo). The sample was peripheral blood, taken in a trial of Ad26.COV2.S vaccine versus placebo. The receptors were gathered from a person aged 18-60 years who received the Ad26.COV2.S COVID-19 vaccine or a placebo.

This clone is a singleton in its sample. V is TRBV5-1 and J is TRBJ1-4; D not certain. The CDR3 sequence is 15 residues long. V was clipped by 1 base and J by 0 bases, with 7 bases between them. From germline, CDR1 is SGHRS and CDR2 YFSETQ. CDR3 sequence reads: CASSLTSATNEKLFF. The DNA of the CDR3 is TGCGCCAGCAGCTTGACGTCGGCAACTAATGAAAAACTGTTTTTT.

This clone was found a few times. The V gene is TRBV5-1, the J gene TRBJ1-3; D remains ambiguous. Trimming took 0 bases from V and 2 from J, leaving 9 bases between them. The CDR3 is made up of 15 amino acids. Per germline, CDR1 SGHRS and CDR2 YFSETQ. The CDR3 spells CASSLAPGAGNTIYF. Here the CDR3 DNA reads TGCGCCAGCAGCTTGGCCCCAGGCGCTGGAAACACCATATATTTT.

The CDR3 DNA is TGTGCCAGCTCACCAGAGCAGGGGGCTGGTCAGCCCCAGCATTTT. Translation: CASSPEQGAGQPQHF. The chain combines TRBV18 with TRBJ1-5; 8 bases are shared with TRBD1. Germline V gene data show CDR1 as KGHSH and CDR2 as LQKENI. Germline trimming cut 2 bases from V and 6 bases from J; bases unmatched to any gene: 6. This CDR3 is built from 15 residues.

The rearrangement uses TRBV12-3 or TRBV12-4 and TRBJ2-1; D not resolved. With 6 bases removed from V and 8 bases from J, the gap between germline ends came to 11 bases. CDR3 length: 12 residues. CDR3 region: CASSTGLYEQFF. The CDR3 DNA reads TGTGCCAGCAGCACTGGGCTTTATGAGCAGTTCTTC.

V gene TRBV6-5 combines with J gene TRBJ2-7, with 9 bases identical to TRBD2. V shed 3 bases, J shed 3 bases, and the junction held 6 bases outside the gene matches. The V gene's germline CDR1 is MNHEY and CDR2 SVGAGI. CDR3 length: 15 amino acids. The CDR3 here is CASSYGLAQDYEQYF. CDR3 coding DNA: TGTGCCAGCAGTTATGGACTAGCGCAGGACTACGAGCAGTACTTC.

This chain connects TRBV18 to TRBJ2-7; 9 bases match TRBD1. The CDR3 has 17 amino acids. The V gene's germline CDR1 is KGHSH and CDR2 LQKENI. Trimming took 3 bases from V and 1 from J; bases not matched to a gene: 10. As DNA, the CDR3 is TGTGCCAGCTCACCCGCCTCGGGGACAGGGAATTCCTACGAGCAGTACTTC. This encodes CASSPASGTGNSYEQYF.

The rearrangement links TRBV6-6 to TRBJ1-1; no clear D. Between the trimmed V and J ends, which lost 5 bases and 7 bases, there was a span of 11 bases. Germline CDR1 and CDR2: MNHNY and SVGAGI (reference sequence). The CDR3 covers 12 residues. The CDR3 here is CASSTPVVEAFF. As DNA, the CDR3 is TGTGCCAGCAGTACCCCGGTGGTTGAAGCTTTCTTT.